This T cell receptor beta chain was recovered during a study of Ad26.COV2.S vaccination and SARS-CoV-2 variants. Study overall: Ad26.COV2.S shots went into the muscle once or twice, 56 days apart. The study's findings and limits: It was vaccine recipients, not placebo recipients, who had the higher spike-specific TCR breadth. Total T cell responses, in the TCR breadth and depth analyses, may have been underestimated.

Treatment denoted: roughly 19 received Ad26.COV2.S at low or high dose, single or two shots; about 5 received placebo; per-sample allocation not given. Specimens were obtained on day 63 following the first vaccine or placebo injection. The individual, an adult aged 18-55 years, was a donor in Boston. Germline assignment: CDR1 ENHRY and CDR2 SYGVKD. CDR3 size: 13 residues. V shed 8 bases and J shed 6 bases, with 16 bases lying between them. Worth noting for this clone: Antigen: not known.

Method: immunoSEQ multiplex PCR; TCRdb's copy keeps in-frame clones and lacks some. The sample contains roughly 700,000 clones, about 90% of which appear only once. The clonotype comes from a person between 18 and 65 years old who received the Ad26.COV2.S COVID-19 vaccine or a placebo. The rearrangement links TRBV10-3 to TRBJ1-1; D remains ambiguous. The sample was peripheral blood, taken in a trial of Ad26.COV2.S vaccine versus placebo. CDR3 amino acids: CAISAAQESEAFF. The DNA of the CDR3 is TGTGCCATCTCCGCCGCCCAGGAATCTGAAGCTTTCTTT.